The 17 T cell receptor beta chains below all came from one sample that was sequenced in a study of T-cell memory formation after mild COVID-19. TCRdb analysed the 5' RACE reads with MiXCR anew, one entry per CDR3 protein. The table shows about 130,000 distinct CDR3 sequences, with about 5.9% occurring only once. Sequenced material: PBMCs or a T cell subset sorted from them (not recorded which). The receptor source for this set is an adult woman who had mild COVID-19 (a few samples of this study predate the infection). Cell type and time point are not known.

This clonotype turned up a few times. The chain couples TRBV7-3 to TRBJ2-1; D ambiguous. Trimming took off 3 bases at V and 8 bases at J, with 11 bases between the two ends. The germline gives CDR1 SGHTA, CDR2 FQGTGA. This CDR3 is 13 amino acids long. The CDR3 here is CASSFLFLDEQFF. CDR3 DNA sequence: TGTGCCAGCAGCTTTCTATTCCTGGATGAGCAGTTCTTC.

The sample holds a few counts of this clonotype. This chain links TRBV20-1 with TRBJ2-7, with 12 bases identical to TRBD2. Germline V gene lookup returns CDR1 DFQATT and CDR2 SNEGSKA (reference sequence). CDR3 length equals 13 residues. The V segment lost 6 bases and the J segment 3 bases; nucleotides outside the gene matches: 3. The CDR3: CSATSGSNYEQYF. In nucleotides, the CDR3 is TGCAGTGCGACTAGCGGGAGCAACTACGAGCAGTACTTC.

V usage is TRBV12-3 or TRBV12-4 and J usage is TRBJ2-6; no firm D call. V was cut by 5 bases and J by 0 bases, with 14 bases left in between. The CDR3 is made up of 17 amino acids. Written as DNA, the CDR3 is TGTGCCAGCAGTCCCCCTCAAGGTTACTCTGGGGCCAACGTCCTGACTTTC. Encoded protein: CASSPPQGYSGANVLTF.

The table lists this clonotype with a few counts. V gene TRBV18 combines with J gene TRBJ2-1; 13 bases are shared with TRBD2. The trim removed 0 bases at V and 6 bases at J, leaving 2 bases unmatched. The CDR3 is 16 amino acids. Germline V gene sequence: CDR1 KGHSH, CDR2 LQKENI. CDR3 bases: TGTGCCAGCTCACCACCTACTAGCGGGGGGGCCAATGAGCAGTTCTTC. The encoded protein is CASSPPTSGGANEQFF. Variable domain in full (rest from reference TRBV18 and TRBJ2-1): NAGVMQNPRHLVRRRGQEARLRCSPMKGHSHVYWYRQLPEEGLKFMVYLQKENIIDESGMPKERFSAEFPKEGPSILRIQQVVRGDSAAYFCASSPPTSGGANEQFFGPGTRLTVL.

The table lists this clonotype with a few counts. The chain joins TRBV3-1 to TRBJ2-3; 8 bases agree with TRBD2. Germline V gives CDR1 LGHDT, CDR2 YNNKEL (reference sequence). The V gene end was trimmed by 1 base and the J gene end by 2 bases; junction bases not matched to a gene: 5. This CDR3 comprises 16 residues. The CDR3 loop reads CASSQGAGANTDTQYF. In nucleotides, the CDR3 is TGTGCCAGCAGCCAAGGAGCGGGGGCCAACACAGATACGCAGTATTTT.

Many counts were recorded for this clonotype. CDR3 in DNA: TGTGCCAGCAGCTTGGGGGGGACTGCACTAGATACGCAGTATTTT. It translates to CASSLGGTALDTQYF. The rearrangement joins TRBV5-4 to TRBJ2-3, with D possibly matching TRBD2 (6 bases). The CDR3 consists of 15 residues. With 0 bases removed from V and 5 bases from J, the gap between germline ends came to 13 bases. Looked up from germline, CDR1 is SGHNT and CDR2 is YYREEE (reference sequence).

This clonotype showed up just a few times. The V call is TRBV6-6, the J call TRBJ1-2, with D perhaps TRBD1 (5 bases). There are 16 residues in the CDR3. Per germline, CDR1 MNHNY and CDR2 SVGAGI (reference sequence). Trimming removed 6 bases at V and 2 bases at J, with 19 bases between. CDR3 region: CASSPPPGRRNYGYTF. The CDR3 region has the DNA TGTGCCAGCAGCCCACCCCCGGGACGCCGGAACTATGGCTACACCTTC.

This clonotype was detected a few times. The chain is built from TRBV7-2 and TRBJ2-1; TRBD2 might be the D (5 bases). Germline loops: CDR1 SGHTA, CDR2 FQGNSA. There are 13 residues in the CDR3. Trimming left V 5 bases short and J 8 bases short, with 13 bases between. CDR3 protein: CASSLSVIDEQFF. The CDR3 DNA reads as TGTGCCAGCAGCCTTAGCGTAATCGATGAGCAGTTCTTC. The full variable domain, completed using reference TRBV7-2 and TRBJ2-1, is GAGVSQSPSNKVTEKGKDVELRCDPISGHTALYWYRQSLGQGLEFLIYFQGNSAPDKSGLPSDRFSAERTGGSVSTLTIQRTQQEDSAVYLCASSLSVIDEQFFGPGTRLTVL.

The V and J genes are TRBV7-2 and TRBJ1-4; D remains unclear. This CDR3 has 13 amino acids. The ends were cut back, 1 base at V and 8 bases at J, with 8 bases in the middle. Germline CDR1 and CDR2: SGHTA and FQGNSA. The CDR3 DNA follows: TGTGCCAGCAGCTTAGGGGAGTACGAAAAACTGTTTTTT. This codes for CASSLGEYEKLFF.

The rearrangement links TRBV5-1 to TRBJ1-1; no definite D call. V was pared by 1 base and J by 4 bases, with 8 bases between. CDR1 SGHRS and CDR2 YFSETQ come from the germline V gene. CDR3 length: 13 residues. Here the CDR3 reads CASSLPHLTEAFF. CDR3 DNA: TGCGCCAGCAGCTTGCCCCACCTCACTGAAGCTTTCTTT.

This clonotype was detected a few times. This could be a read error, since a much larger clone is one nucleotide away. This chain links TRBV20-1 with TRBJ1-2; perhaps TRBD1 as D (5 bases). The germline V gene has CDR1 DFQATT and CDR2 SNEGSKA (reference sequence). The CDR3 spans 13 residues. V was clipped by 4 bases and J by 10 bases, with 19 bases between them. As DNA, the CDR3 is TGCAGTGCTAACAACGGGCGACAGTTTCACTACACCTTC. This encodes CSANNGRQFHYTF.

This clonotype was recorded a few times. CDR3 coding DNA: TGTGCCAGCAGCCCGGGGACAGGGAGGGGCAACGAGCAGTACTTC. This translates into CASSPGTGRGNEQYF. J is TRBJ2-7 and V is TRBV7-8; 9 bases are shared with TRBD1. With V trimmed by 5 bases and J by 5 bases, 10 bases remained unmatched. The CDR3 sequence is 15 residues long. Germline CDR1 SGHVS, CDR2 FQNEAQ.

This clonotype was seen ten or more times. The CDR3 region has the DNA TGTGCCAGCAGCTTACAAGGACACAGGACAGATACGCAGTATTTT. It yields the protein CASSLQGHRTDTQYF. The chain combines TRBV7-2 with TRBJ2-3; perhaps TRBD1 as D (5 bases). The ends were cut back, 2 bases at V and 3 bases at J, with 12 bases in the middle. The CDR3 loop spans 15 amino acids. Germline CDR1 and CDR2: SGHTA and FQGNSA.

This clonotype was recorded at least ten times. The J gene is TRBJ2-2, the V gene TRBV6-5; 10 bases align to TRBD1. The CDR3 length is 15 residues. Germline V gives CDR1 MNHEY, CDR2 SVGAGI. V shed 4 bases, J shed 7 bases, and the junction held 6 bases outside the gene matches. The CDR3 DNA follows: TGTGCCAGCAGTTCATCACGGACAGGGGGCGGGGAGCTGTTTTTT. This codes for CASSSSRTGGGELFF.

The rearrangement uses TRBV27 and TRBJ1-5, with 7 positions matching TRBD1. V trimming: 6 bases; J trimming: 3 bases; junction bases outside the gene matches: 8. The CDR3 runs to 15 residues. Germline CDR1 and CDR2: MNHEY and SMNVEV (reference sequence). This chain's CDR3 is CASRITGEYNQPQHF. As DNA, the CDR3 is TGTGCCAGCAGAATAACAGGGGAATACAATCAGCCCCAGCATTTT.

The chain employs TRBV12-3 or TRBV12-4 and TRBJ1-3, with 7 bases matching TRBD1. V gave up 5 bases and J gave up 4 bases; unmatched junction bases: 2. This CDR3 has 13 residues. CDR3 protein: CASSTTGGNTIYF. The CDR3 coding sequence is TGTGCCAGCAGTACGACAGGGGGAAACACCATATATTTT.

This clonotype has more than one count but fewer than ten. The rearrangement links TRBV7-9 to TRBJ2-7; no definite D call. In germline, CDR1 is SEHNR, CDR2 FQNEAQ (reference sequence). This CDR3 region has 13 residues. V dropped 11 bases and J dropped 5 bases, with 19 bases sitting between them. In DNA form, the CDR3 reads TGTGCCGCTTCCCCGGCAGGTCTCAACGAGCAGTACTTC. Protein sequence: CAASPAGLNEQYF.